The rows below give T cell receptor beta chains drawn from one sample of a study of T-cell reconstitution after alpha-beta-depleted transplantation in children. A single record per CDR3 protein comes from TCRdb applying MiXCR to the PCR reads. The table lists some 550,000 distinct CDR3 sequences, under 25% of them singletons. The specimen comprised PBMCs, mostly from graft donor cells, sampled 360 days after TCRalphabeta/CD19-depleted stem cell transplant. The origin of the receptors is a boy under two years old who had a stem cell transplant for acute myeloid leukemia, so the T cells may come from the graft donor. Both conserved end residues are part of each CDR3. The D gene is left open where the match is weak. Where a row states a size, it is once, few, many or the class of an expanded clone; other rows omit it.

V	D	size	J	CDR3	DNA
TRBV5-6	.	few	TRBJ2-7	CASSADETYEQYF	TGTGCCAGCAGCGCAGACGAAACCTACGAGCAGTACTTC
TRBV5-1	.	.	TRBJ1-6	CASSLAGITLHF	TGCGCCAGCAGCTTGGCCGGGATCACCCTCCACTTT
TRBV12-3/TRBV12-4	.	many	TRBJ2-5	CASSFNAAGETQYF	TGTGCCAGCAGTTTCAACGCCGCTGGGGAGACCCAGTACTTC
TRBV6-5	.	.	TRBJ1-1	CASYFSSSSPNTEAFF	TGTGCCAGCTATTTCAGCTCGTCCAGCCCGAACACTGAAGCTTTCTTT
TRBV20-1	.	few	TRBJ1-5	CSARDGEQPQHF	TGCAGTGCTAGAGATGGGGAACAGCCCCAGCATTTT
TRBV28	.	few	TRBJ1-4	CASSLGMQPGDEKLFF	TGTGCCAGCAGTTTAGGGATGCAGCCAGGGGATGAAAAACTGTTTTTT
TRBV5-8	.	.	TRBJ2-6	CASSPWGYQGANVLTF	TGTGCCAGCAGCCCCTGGGGCTATCAGGGGGCCAACGTCCTGACTTTC
TRBV24-1	TRBD2	many	TRBJ2-1	CATEPSGAYEQFF	TGTGCCACCGAGCCTAGCGGGGCATATGAGCAGTTCTTC
TRBV12-3/TRBV12-4	.	.	TRBJ2-2	CASSFPGNPNTGELFF	TGTGCCAGCAGTTTTCCCGGGAACCCGAACACCGGGGAGCTGTTTTTT
TRBV29-1	.	many	TRBJ2-3	CSVAKTTDTQYF	TGCAGCGTTGCGAAGACTACAGATACGCAGTATTTT
TRBV7-2	.	few	TRBJ2-5	CASSDRQVLGTQYF	TGTGCCAGCAGCGACCGACAGGTTTTGGGGACCCAGTACTTC
TRBV29-1	TRBD1	few	TRBJ1-2	CSVISGTDYGYTF	TGCAGCGTTATCTCCGGGACAGATTATGGCTACACCTTC
TRBV6-5	TRBD2	.	TRBJ2-7	CASSSGGESDEQYF	TGTGCCAGCAGTTCGGGGGGGGAATCGGACGAGCAGTACTTC
TRBV29-1	TRBD2	.	TRBJ2-5	CSVEGTRESETQYF	TGCAGCGTTGAAGGGACTAGGGAATCGGAGACCCAGTACTTC
TRBV20-1	.	few	TRBJ2-1	CSAAVGWGLDDPPGRYNEQFF	TGCAGTGCGGCGGTTGGTTGGGGACTTGATGACCCTCCAGGCCGTTACAATGAGCAGTTCTTC
TRBV20-1	.	.	TRBJ2-7	CSASRDTPYEQYF	TGCAGTGCTAGTCGGGACACTCCCTACGAGCAGTACTTC
TRBV6-1	.	few	TRBJ1-3	CASMRVGHNSGNTIYF	TGTGCCAGCATGCGGGTCGGACACAACTCTGGAAACACCATATATTTT
TRBV20-1	.	few	TRBJ2-2	CSARKDSYTGELFF	TGCAGTGCTAGAAAAGACTCCTACACCGGGGAGCTGTTTTTT
TRBV5-8	.	few	TRBJ2-5	CASSPVRETQYF	TGTGCCAGCAGCCCGGTCCGGGAGACCCAGTACTTC
TRBV11-3	TRBD1	.	TRBJ1-2	CASSPRTGDGYTF	TGTGCCAGCAGCCCCCGGACAGGGGACGGCTACACCTTC
TRBV4-3	.	.	TRBJ1-2	CASSQSDRSGYTF	TGCGCCAGCAGCCAGTCCGACAGATCCGGCTACACCTTC
TRBV5-6	.	many	TRBJ2-7	CASSLTGRGFSYEQYF	TGTGCCAGCAGCTTAACGGGCAGGGGCTTCTCCTACGAGCAGTACTTC